The 26 T cell receptor beta chains listed next were all sequenced from one sample in a study of blood T cell repertoires in COVID-19. Method: immunoSEQ multiplex PCR; TCRdb's copy keeps in-frame clones and lacks some. Among some 150,000 clones listed, 70% to 80% were seen once. Sample: peripheral blood. Source of these receptors: a woman at least 80 years old with active or convalescent COVID-19.

The J gene is TRBJ2-1, the V gene TRBV6-5; TRBD1 matches at 8 bases. J lost 9 bases, V lost 8 bases, and 15 bases had no gene match. Germline V gene sequence: CDR1 MNHEY, CDR2 SVGAGI. The CDR3 length is 15 residues. The CDR3, as DNA: TGTGCCAGCGGATCCGGGACAGGAAGAACAAGTGAGCAGTTCTTC. This translates into CASGSGTGRTSEQFF.

The chain links TRBV11-1 to TRBJ2-7; TRBD1 matches 9 bases. Trimming cost V 5 bases and J 2 bases; bases outside gene matches: 7. The germline V gene has CDR1 SGHAT and CDR2 FQDESV (reference sequence). The length of the CDR3 is 15 residues. The CDR3 DNA is TGTGCCAGCAGCCGCCGGGGACAGGGAGCCTACGAGCAGTACTTC. Translation: CASSRRGQGAYEQYF. Complete variable domain (other parts from reference TRBV11-1 and TRBJ2-7): EAEVAQSPRYKITEKSQAVAFWCDPISGHATLYWYRQILGQGPELLVQFQDESVVDDSQLPKDRFSAERLKGVDSTLKIQPAELGDSAMYLCASSRRGQGAYEQYFGPGTRLTVT.

The rearrangement links TRBV7-9 to TRBJ1-5; D is undetermined. The germline V and J ends were trimmed by 1 base and 12 bases, with 13 bases remaining between them. The length of the CDR3 is 13 residues. Germline CDR1 and CDR2: SEHNR and FQNEAQ (reference sequence). CDR3 residues: CASSLEIPSFQHF. CDR3 DNA sequence: TGTGCCAGCAGCTTAGAAATCCCCAGTTTCCAGCATTTT.

The chain uses TRBV6-2 or TRBV6-3 and TRBJ2-7; 7 bases line up with TRBD1. Per germline, CDR1 MNHEY and CDR2 SVGEGT. The CDR3 loop spans 11 amino acids. Trimming at V came to 5 bases and at J to 5 bases, leaving 0 bases not matched to a gene. This CDR3 reads CASSTGDEQYF. The CDR3 nucleotides read TGTGCCAGCAGTACAGGGGACGAGCAGTACTTC.

This clone was seen a few times. The CDR3 loop reads CASSERRSGNSPLHF. The CDR3 nucleotides read TGTGCCAGCAGTGAAAGGAGGTCGGGGAATTCACCCCTCCACTTT. This sequence joins TRBV6-1 and TRBJ1-6; D is unresolved. V was clipped by 2 bases and J by 7 bases, with 12 bases between them. The CDR3 extends over 15 amino acids. Germline CDR1 MNHNS, CDR2 SASEGT.

The chain recombines TRBV15 with TRBJ1-5; maybe TRBD1 (6 bases). Trimming shortened V by 3 bases and J by 5 bases, and 14 bases separated the two germline ends. Germline CDR1 and CDR2: LNHNV and YYDKDF (reference sequence). The CDR3 has 15 residues. The CDR3: CATSRREGGDQPQHF. CDR3 in DNA: TGTGCCACCAGCAGGAGAGAGGGGGGGGATCAGCCCCAGCATTTT.

This clone was recorded once. This rearrangement joins TRBV5-1 to TRBJ1-4, with D unclear. Germline assignment: CDR1 SGHRS and CDR2 YFSETQ. The CDR3 spans 15 residues. Trimming left V 4 bases short and J 3 bases short, with 13 bases between. CDR3 sequence (DNA): TGCGCCAGCAGCCCGGTCGGGAAAGCTAATGAAAAACTGTTTTTT. This codes for CASSPVGKANEKLFF.

The chain recombines TRBV19 with TRBJ1-6; possible D gene TRBD1, 6 bases. The CDR3 is 14 amino acids. Germline loops: CDR1 LNHDA, CDR2 SQIVND (reference sequence). The V gene lost 5 bases and the J gene lost 7 bases, with 12 bases spanning the gap. CDR3 DNA: TGTGCCAGTAGTCCCCAGGGGTCAAATTCACCCCTCCACTTT. Amino acids: CASSPQGSNSPLHF.

This sequence joins TRBV11-2 and TRBJ1-4, with no clear D. There are 14 residues in the CDR3. V dropped 3 bases and J dropped 5 bases, with 10 bases sitting between them. Germline V gene data show CDR1 as SGHAT and CDR2 as FQNNGV. CDR3 sequence: CASSFGQKNEKLFF. The CDR3 DNA sequence: TGTGCCAGCAGCTTTGGGCAGAAGAATGAAAAACTGTTTTTT.

The rearrangement uses TRBV6-6 and TRBJ1-1; D not resolved. V lost 0 bases, J lost 8 bases, and 10 bases lay in between. Per germline, CDR1 MNHNY and CDR2 SVGAGI (reference sequence). The CDR3 sequence is 13 residues long. The CDR3, as DNA: TGTGCCAGCAGTTACTCGGAGGCCGTGGAAGCTTTCTTT. Translation gives CASSYSEAVEAFF.

The V call is TRBV9, the J call TRBJ2-1; the D is unclear. Germline lookup yields CDR1 SGDLS and CDR2 YYNGEE. The CDR3 totals 15 residues. With 0 bases removed from V and 1 base from J, the gap between germline ends came to 8 bases. The chain's CDR3 is CASSVGAVSYNEQFF. The DNA of the CDR3 is TGTGCCAGCAGCGTAGGGGCAGTTTCCTACAATGAGCAGTTCTTC.

The chain carries TRBV7-6 and TRBJ2-7; 7 bases line up with TRBD1. V was clipped by 5 bases and J by 2 bases; unmatched bases: 12. The CDR3 length is 16 residues. Germline CDR1 is SGHVS and CDR2 is FNYEAQ. The CDR3 protein is CASSQGNPGQPYEQYF. The CDR3 region has the DNA TGTGCCAGCAGCCAAGGTAATCCGGGACAGCCCTACGAGCAGTACTTC. The full variable domain, completed using reference TRBV7-6 and TRBJ2-7, is GAGVSQSPRYKVTKRGQDVALRCDPISGHVSLYWYRQALGQGPEFLTYFNYEAQQDKSGLPNDRFSAERPEGSISTLTIQRTEQRDSAMYRCASSQGNPGQPYEQYFGPGTRLTVT.

The rearrangement joins TRBV19 to TRBJ1-6, with D possibly TRBD1 on 5 matching bases. V was shortened by 7 bases and J by 7 bases, with 20 bases between the two germline ends. The CDR3 is made up of 16 amino acids. Germline V CDR1 and CDR2: LNHDA, SQIVND (reference sequence). The CDR3 DNA follows: TGTGCCAGTATGGGGCTGACATCAAGTAGGAATTCACCCCTCCACTTT. It encodes CASMGLTSSRNSPLHF.

The rearrangement links TRBV12-3 or TRBV12-4 to TRBJ1-2; no definite D call. Trimming pared 5 bases from V and 0 bases from J, leaving 7 bases between. The CDR3 has 13 residues. The CDR3 loop reads CASSATANYGYTF. The CDR3 DNA is TGTGCCAGCAGTGCCACAGCTAACTATGGCTACACCTTC.

J is TRBJ2-2 and V is TRBV19, with D maybe TRBD1 (6 bases). CDR1 is LNHDA and CDR2 is SQIVND in the germline V gene (reference sequence). The V end was cut by 6 bases, the J end by 7 bases, with 9 bases between. The CDR3 is made up of 12 amino acids. Here the CDR3 DNA reads TGTGCCAGTAGACAGGGTTTCGGGGAGCTGTTTTTT. Translating gives CASRQGFGELFF. Supplemented by reference TRBV19 and TRBJ2-2, the full variable domain reads DGGITQSPKYLFRKEGQNVTLSCEQNLNHDAMYWYRQDPGQGLRLIYYSQIVNDFQKGDIAEGYSVSREKKESFPLTVTSAQKNPTAFYLCASRQGFGELFFGEGSRLTVL.

The chain joins TRBV5-1 to TRBJ1-1, with 8 bases lining up with TRBD1. The V gene end was trimmed by 0 bases and the J gene end by 5 bases; junction bases not matched to a gene: 9. Germline V gene lookup returns CDR1 SGHRS and CDR2 YFSETQ. The CDR3 is made up of 16 amino acids. The CDR3 sequence: CASSLAMDRVRTEAFF. The DNA for the CDR3 is TGCGCCAGCAGCTTGGCCATGGACAGGGTAAGAACTGAAGCTTTCTTT.

This sequence joins TRBV6-6 and TRBJ1-1; D is possibly TRBD1 (5 bases). V lost 6 bases, J lost 0 bases, and 8 bases lay in between. CDR1 and CDR2 from the germline V gene are MNHNY and SVGAGI (reference sequence). This CDR3 contains 13 residues. In DNA, the CDR3 is TGTGCCAGCAGATTACAGGTGAACACTGAAGCTTTCTTT. Translated: CASRLQVNTEAFF.

The chain links TRBV4-1 to TRBJ1-1; D call uncertain. CDR1 and CDR2 from the germline V gene are MGHRA and YSYEKL. V was shortened by 8 bases and J by 0 bases, with 10 bases between the two germline ends. This CDR3 comprises 13 residues. CDR3 residues: CASAGDMNTEAFF. CDR3 sequence (DNA): TGCGCCAGCGCGGGAGATATGAACACTGAAGCTTTCTTT.

This chain connects TRBV5-1 to TRBJ1-4; D perhaps matches TRBD1 (6 bases). The V gene lost 3 bases and the J gene lost 8 bases, with 17 bases spanning the gap. The germline CDR1 and CDR2 sequences are SGHRS and YFSETQ. This CDR3 spans 15 amino acids. The CDR3 spells CASSSQGNSIEKLFF. CDR3 DNA sequence: TGCGCCAGCAGCTCACAGGGTAATTCAATCGAAAAACTGTTTTTT. Variable domain in full (rest from reference TRBV5-1 and TRBJ1-4): KAGVTQTPRYLIKTRGQQVTLSCSPISGHRSVSWYQQTPGQGLQFLFEYFSETQRNKGNFPGRFSGRQFSNSRSEMNVSTLELGDSALYLCASSSQGNSIEKLFFGSGTQLSVL.

This sequence joins TRBV9 and TRBJ2-1, with 13 bases matching TRBD2. CDR3 size: 15 residues. With V trimmed by 4 bases and J by 6 bases, 4 bases remained unmatched. Germline V gene data show CDR1 as SGDLS and CDR2 as YYNGEE. For the CDR3, the DNA is TGTGCCAGCAGCCCGGGACTAGCGGGGACCAATGAGCAGTTCTTC. Translation gives CASSPGLAGTNEQFF.

The chain carries TRBV9 and TRBJ2-2; 8 positions agree with TRBD1. V shed 4 bases, J shed 0 bases, and the junction held 5 bases outside the gene matches. CDR1 SGDLS and CDR2 YYNGEE come from the germline V gene. The CDR3 spans 16 residues. The chain's CDR3 is CASSRQGHTNTGELFF. As DNA, the CDR3 is TGTGCCAGCAGCCGACAGGGGCATACGAACACCGGGGAGCTGTTTTTT.

The CDR3 nucleotides read TGTGCCAGCAGCGTAGCTACGGTCTCCTACAATGAGCAGTTCTTC. This encodes CASSVATVSYNEQFF. This chain links TRBV9 with TRBJ2-1; D call uncertain. V lost 0 bases, J lost 0 bases, and 7 bases lay in between. Germline V gives CDR1 SGDLS, CDR2 YYNGEE. CDR3 length: 15 residues.

The V and J genes are TRBV19 and TRBJ1-6; TRBD1 aligns across 9 bases. This CDR3 has 15 residues. Germline CDR1 reads LNHDA; CDR2 reads SQIVND (reference sequence). The V gene end was trimmed by 6 bases and the J gene end by 8 bases; junction bases not matched to a gene: 8. The CDR3 DNA is TGTGCCAGTAGAAACACAGGGGGCGCGGATTCACCCCTCCACTTT. It translates to CASRNTGGADSPLHF. The variable domain in full, completed from reference TRBV19 and TRBJ1-6, reads DGGITQSPKYLFRKEGQNVTLSCEQNLNHDAMYWYRQDPGQGLRLIYYSQIVNDFQKGDIAEGYSVSREKKESFPLTVTSAQKNPTAFYLCASRNTGGADSPLHFGNGTRLTVT.

This chain connects TRBV3-1 (or the pseudogene TRBV3-2) to TRBJ1-1; D uncertain. The CDR3 is 13 residues long. V was clipped by 1 base and J by 4 bases, with 7 bases between them. Germline loops: CDR1 LGHDT, CDR2 YNNKEL (reference sequence). The CDR3 DNA reads as TGTGCCAGCAGCCAAGTTTTTAGCACTGAAGCTTTCTTT. Protein sequence: CASSQVFSTEAFF.

The rearrangement joins TRBV7-8 to TRBJ2-3, with D perhaps matching TRBD1 (6 bases). CDR3 length equals 14 residues. V was trimmed by 6 bases and J by 2 bases, leaving 12 bases between them. Looked up from germline, CDR1 is SGHVS and CDR2 is FQNEAQ. The chain's CDR3 is CASRRDRNTDTQYF. CDR3 nucleotide sequence: TGTGCCAGCAGACGAGACAGGAACACAGATACGCAGTATTTT.

V is TRBV3-1 (or the pseudogene TRBV3-2) and J is TRBJ2-5; 10 nucleotides line up with TRBD1. Germline V gene sequence: CDR1 LGHDT, CDR2 YNNKEL (reference sequence). There are 17 residues in the CDR3. The trim removed 5 bases at V and 3 bases at J, leaving 12 bases unmatched. The CDR3 is CASSKGDRGYSKETQYF. CDR3 bases: TGTGCCAGCAGCAAGGGGGACAGGGGATATTCGAAAGAGACCCAGTACTTC.